This passage covers 21 T cell receptor beta chains from one sample sequenced in a study of OX40 agonist ivuxolimab in advanced cancers. This table comes from immunoSEQ multiplex PCR, and its TCRdb copy is limited to in-frame clones, with some not included. The sample shows fewer than 45,000 clones, 82% of them seen only once. The sample in question was CD4+ or CD8+ T cells sorted from blood, obtained in a trial of the OX40 agonist ivuxolimab. These receptors came from an adult with an advanced solid tumor such as melanoma, head and neck, liver or kidney cancer.

V gene TRBV29-1 combines with J gene TRBJ2-7, with 8 bases identical to TRBD2. With 7 bases clipped from V and 2 bases from J, the junction kept 10 bases outside the gene matches. Germline loops: CDR1 SQVTM, CDR2 ANQGSEA. The CDR3 totals 14 residues. CDR3 in DNA: TGCAGCGGCGCGGCGGGGGGAGAGGCCTACGAGCAGTACTTC. Its protein is CSGAAGGEAYEQYF.

The chain couples TRBV4-1 to TRBJ1-2; D is undetermined. This CDR3 comprises 16 residues. Trimming shortened V by 4 bases and J by 4 bases, and 19 bases separated the two germline ends. The germline CDR1 and CDR2 sequences are MGHRA and YSYEKL. The CDR3 loop is CASSPSEGREGYGYTF. For the CDR3, the DNA is TGCGCCAGCAGCCCCTCCGAAGGGCGGGAGGGCTATGGCTACACCTTC.

The chain uses TRBV28 and TRBJ1-2; TRBD1 might be the D (6 bases). Trimming removed 3 bases at V and 6 bases at J, with 17 bases between. Germline assignment: CDR1 MDHEN and CDR2 SYDVKM. This CDR3 is built from 15 residues. CDR3 sequence: CASSFPAPGEDGYTF. The CDR3 nucleotides read TGTGCCAGCAGTTTCCCGGCTCCAGGGGAGGATGGCTACACCTTC.

The V call is TRBV7-9, the J call TRBJ2-1; 10 nucleotides line up with TRBD2. CDR3 length: 12 residues. The germline gives CDR1 SEHNR, CDR2 FQNEAQ (reference sequence). V was pared by 9 bases and J by 8 bases, with 4 bases of the junction left unmatched. The CDR3 loop is CARSGLADEQFF. The CDR3 DNA sequence: TGTGCCAGATCAGGACTAGCGGATGAGCAGTTCTTC.

In its sample, this clone was seen a few times. This chain connects TRBV10-2 to TRBJ1-6; D is perhaps TRBD1 (5 bases). The CDR3 covers 14 residues. Germline CDR1 WSHSY, CDR2 SAAADI. The V and J ends lost 7 bases and 5 bases respectively, with 12 bases between them. CDR3 DNA sequence: TGCGCCAGCACTGGGAACAGGCATAATTCACCCCTCCACTTT. Its translation: CASTGNRHNSPLHF.

The chain joins TRBV6-5 to TRBJ1-1; D is undetermined. V lost 0 bases, J lost 2 bases, and 7 bases lay in between. The CDR3 totals 14 residues. The germline V gene has CDR1 MNHEY and CDR2 SVGAGI. In DNA form, the CDR3 reads TGTGCCAGCAGTTACTCGCGTAGTAACACTGAAGCTTTCTTT. It is translated as CASSYSRSNTEAFF.

V and J are TRBV2 and TRBJ2-3; 9 positions agree with TRBD2. Germline CDR1 reads SNHLY; CDR2 reads FYNNEI. CDR3 length equals 15 residues. V shed 4 bases, J shed 1 base, and the junction held 3 bases outside the gene matches. The CDR3 sequence: CASSVVAGGTDTQYF. DNA of the CDR3: TGTGCCAGCAGTGTGGTAGCGGGGGGCACAGATACGCAGTATTTT.

This clone has a handful of counts. The CDR3 DNA reads as TGTGCCAGCAGCCAGGGTCCCGGGACAGGTTCGGGAGTAGGCTACACCTTC. Translation gives CASSQGPGTGSGVGYTF. This rearrangement joins TRBV4-2 to TRBJ1-2, with TRBD1 matching over 8 bases. Germline lookup yields CDR1 LGHNA and CDR2 YNFKEQ. This CDR3 is built from 17 residues. With 3 bases clipped from V and 8 bases from J, the junction kept 17 bases outside the gene matches.

This sequence joins TRBV30 and TRBJ2-7, with unresolved D. The CDR3 is 15 residues long. V gave up 0 bases and J gave up 0 bases, with 12 bases separating them. CDR1 and CDR2 from the germline V gene are GTSNPN and SVGIG (reference sequence). CDR3 nucleotide sequence: TGTGCCTGGAGTGTAGGTACTTTTAGCTCCTACGAGCAGTACTTC. Translated: CAWSVGTFSSYEQYF.

The CDR3 region is CASSVWSSYNEQFF. The DNA for the CDR3 is TGTGCCAGCAGTGTGTGGAGCTCCTACAATGAGCAGTTCTTC. The J gene is TRBJ2-1, the V gene TRBV2; D is unclear. The V gene's germline CDR1 is SNHLY and CDR2 FYNNEI. V was shortened by 4 bases and J by 0 bases, with 7 bases between the two germline ends. There are 14 residues in the CDR3.

This clone was counted only a few times. V usage is TRBV27 and J usage is TRBJ2-7, with 10 positions matching TRBD2. Germline V lookup: CDR1 MNHEY, CDR2 SMNVEV (reference sequence). This CDR3 region has 16 residues. V gave up 3 bases and J gave up 1 base; unmatched junction bases: 6. The DNA for the CDR3 is TGTGCCAGCAGTTTCCTTTCTAGCGGGAGTTCCTACGAGCAGTACTTC. It encodes CASSFLSSGSSYEQYF.

The chain is built from TRBV19 and TRBJ1-1; D is unresolved. CDR1 and CDR2 from the germline V gene are LNHDA and SQIVND (reference sequence). V was shortened by 0 bases and J by 9 bases, with 14 bases between the two germline ends. The CDR3 sequence is 14 residues long. CDR3 amino acids: CASSIDSLKVQAFF. Here the CDR3 DNA reads TGTGCCAGTAGTATAGACAGCCTGAAGGTTCAAGCTTTCTTT.

The CDR3 DNA follows: TGTGCCAGCAGCCCGACAGGGAGAGACTACGAGCAGTACTTC. As protein: CASSPTGRDYEQYF. The V call is TRBV7-9, the J call TRBJ2-7, with 7 bases lining up with TRBD1. This CDR3 has 14 residues. V gave up 5 bases and J gave up 3 bases; unmatched junction bases: 7. Germline CDR1 reads SEHNR; CDR2 reads FQNEAQ (reference sequence). The full variable domain, with the rest looked up from reference TRBV7-9 and TRBJ2-7, is DTGVSQNPRHKITKRGQNVTFRCDPISEHNRLYWYRQTLGQGPEFLTYFQNEAQLEKSRLLSDRFSAERPKGSFSTLEIQRTEQGDSAMYLCASSPTGRDYEQYFGPGTRLTVT.

This rearrangement joins TRBV29-1 to TRBJ1-3; D unclear. Trimming left V 4 bases short and J 8 bases short, with 12 bases between. Per the germline V gene, CDR1 is SQVTM and CDR2 is ANQGSEA. The CDR3 spans 12 residues. The CDR3 nucleotides read TGCAGCGTTGTCCCCAGGACTGACACCATATATTTT. Translating it yields CSVVPRTDTIYF.

The chain couples TRBV6-6 to TRBJ1-4; D unresolved. Germline V gene lookup returns CDR1 MNHNY and CDR2 SVGAGI (reference sequence). This CDR3 comprises 15 residues. Trimming shortened V by 6 bases and J by 8 bases, and 19 bases separated the two germline ends. This chain's CDR3 is CASRAWSPPLEKLFF. In nucleotides, the CDR3 is TGTGCCAGCAGGGCGTGGTCCCCTCCATTGGAAAAACTGTTTTTT.

The chain combines TRBV20-1 with TRBJ1-1, with no clear D. V lost 4 bases and J 8 bases, leaving 11 bases between the germline ends. Germline CDR1 and CDR2: DFQATT and SNEGSKA (reference sequence). The CDR3 has 11 residues. In DNA form, the CDR3 reads TGCAGTGCTATGAAGACAAAGGAAGCTTTCTTT. Translating gives CSAMKTKEAFF.

The chain joins TRBV7-8 to TRBJ2-7; possible D gene TRBD2, 6 bases. Germline V gene sequence: CDR1 SGHVS, CDR2 FQNEAQ. V lost 4 bases to trimming and J lost 0 bases, with 10 bases between them. CDR3 length: 14 residues. The CDR3 loop is CASSSSAGSYEQYF. The DNA of the CDR3 is TGTGCCAGCAGCTCTAGCGCCGGCTCCTACGAGCAGTACTTC.

The V call is TRBV10-3, the J call TRBJ2-7; D possibly corresponds to TRBD2 (6 bases). The CDR3 length is 15 residues. Germline CDR1 reads ENHRY; CDR2 reads SYGVKD. Trimming pared 4 bases from V and 0 bases from J, leaving 13 bases between. CDR3 DNA: TGTGCCATCAGTGCCGCGGACGGGAGCTCCTACGAGCAGTACTTC. It translates to CAISAADGSSYEQYF.

The chain couples TRBV5-4 to TRBJ2-3, with unresolved D. With 3 bases removed from V and 2 bases from J, the gap between germline ends came to 7 bases. The CDR3 covers 13 residues. Germline CDR1 and CDR2: SGHNT and YYREEE (reference sequence). The CDR3 bases are TGTGCCAGCAGCTCCTCCTACACAGATACGCAGTATTTT. Protein: CASSSSYTDTQYF. Full variable domain (missing parts from reference TRBV5-4 and TRBJ2-3): ETGVTQSPTHLIKTRGQQVTLRCSSQSGHNTVSWYQQALGQGPQFIFQYYREEENGRGNFPPRFSGLQFPNYSSELNVNALELDDSALYLCASSSSYTDTQYFGPGTRLTVL.

The chain links TRBV28 to TRBJ2-7; 8 bases are a match to TRBD1. Germline V CDR1 and CDR2: MDHEN, SYDVKM. Trimming cost V 6 bases and J 6 bases; bases outside gene matches: 10. This CDR3 contains 14 residues. In nucleotides, the CDR3 is TGTGCCAGCAGCAACTTATTAACAGGGGGCGAGCAGTACTTC. This encodes CASSNLLTGGEQYF.

This chain joins TRBV6-1 and TRBJ1-2; TRBD1 agrees at 8 bases. This CDR3 is built from 14 residues. J gave up 2 bases and V 2 bases, and 1 base lay outside the gene matches. In germline, CDR1 is MNHNS, CDR2 SASEGT. The CDR3 DNA sequence: TGTGCCAGCAGTGAACGACAGGGGAACTATGGCTACACCTTC. It yields the protein CASSERQGNYGYTF.